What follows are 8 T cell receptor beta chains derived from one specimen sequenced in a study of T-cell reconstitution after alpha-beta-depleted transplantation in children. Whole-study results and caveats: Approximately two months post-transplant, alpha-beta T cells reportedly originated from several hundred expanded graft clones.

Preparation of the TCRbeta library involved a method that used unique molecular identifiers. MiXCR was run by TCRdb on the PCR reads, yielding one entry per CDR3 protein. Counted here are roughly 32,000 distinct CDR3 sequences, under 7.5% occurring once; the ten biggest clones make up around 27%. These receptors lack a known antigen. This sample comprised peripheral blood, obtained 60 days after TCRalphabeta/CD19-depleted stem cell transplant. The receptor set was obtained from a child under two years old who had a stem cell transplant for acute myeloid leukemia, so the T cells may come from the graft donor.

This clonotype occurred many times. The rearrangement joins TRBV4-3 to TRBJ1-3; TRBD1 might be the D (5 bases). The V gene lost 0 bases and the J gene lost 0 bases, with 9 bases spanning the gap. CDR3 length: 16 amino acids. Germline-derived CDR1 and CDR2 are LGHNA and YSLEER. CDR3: CASSQEGVPSGNTIYF. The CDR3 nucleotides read TGCGCCAGCAGCCAAGAGGGGGTTCCCTCTGGAAACACCATATATTTT.

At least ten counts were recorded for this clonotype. In DNA, the CDR3 is TGTGCCAGCAGTGAAGACCCTACGGGGAACTACGAGCAGTACTTC. Translating it yields CASSEDPTGNYEQYF. The chain has TRBV6-1 and TRBJ2-7; perhaps TRBD2 as D (5 bases). The ends were cut back, 1 base at V and 3 bases at J, with 13 bases in the middle. The CDR3 loop spans 15 amino acids. CDR1 MNHNS and CDR2 SASEGT come from the germline V gene.

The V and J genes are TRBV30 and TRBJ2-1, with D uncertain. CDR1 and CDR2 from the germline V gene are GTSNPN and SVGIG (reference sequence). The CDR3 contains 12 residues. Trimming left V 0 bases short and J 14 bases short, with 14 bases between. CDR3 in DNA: TGTGCCTGGAGTGTGTTGAATAACAAGAAGTTCTTC. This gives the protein CAWSVLNNKKFF.

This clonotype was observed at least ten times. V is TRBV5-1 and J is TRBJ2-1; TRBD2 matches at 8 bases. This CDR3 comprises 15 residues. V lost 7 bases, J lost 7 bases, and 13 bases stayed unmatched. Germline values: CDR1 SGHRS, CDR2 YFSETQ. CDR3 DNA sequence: TGCGCCAGCCAGATCCTAGCGGGTCCAAGGAATGAGCAGTTCTTC. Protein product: CASQILAGPRNEQFF.

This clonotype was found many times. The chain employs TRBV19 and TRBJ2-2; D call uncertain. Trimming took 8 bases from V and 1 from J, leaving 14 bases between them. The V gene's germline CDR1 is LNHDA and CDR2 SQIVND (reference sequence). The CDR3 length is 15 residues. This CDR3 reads CASYPSDKNTGELFF. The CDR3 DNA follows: TGTGCCAGTTACCCCAGTGATAAGAACACCGGGGAGCTGTTTTTT.

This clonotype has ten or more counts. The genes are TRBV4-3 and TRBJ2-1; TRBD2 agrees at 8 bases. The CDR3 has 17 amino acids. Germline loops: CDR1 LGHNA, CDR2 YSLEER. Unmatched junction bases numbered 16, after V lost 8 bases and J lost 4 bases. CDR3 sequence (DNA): TGCGCCAGCTCCGAAGAGGAAGGAGGACTAGCATACAATGAGCAGTTCTTC. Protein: CASSEEEGGLAYNEQFF.

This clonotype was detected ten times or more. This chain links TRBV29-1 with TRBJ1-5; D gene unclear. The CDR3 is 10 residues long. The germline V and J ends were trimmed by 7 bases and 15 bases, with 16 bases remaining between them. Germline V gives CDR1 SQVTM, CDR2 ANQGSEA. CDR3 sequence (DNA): TGCAGCGCGGGTGGAGATAAGGGGCATTTT. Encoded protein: CSAGGDKGHF.

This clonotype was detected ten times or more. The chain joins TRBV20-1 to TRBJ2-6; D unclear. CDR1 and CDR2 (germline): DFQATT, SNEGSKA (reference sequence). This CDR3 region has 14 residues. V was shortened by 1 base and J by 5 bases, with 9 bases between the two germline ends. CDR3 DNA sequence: TGCAGTGCTAGAGTGCACAGCCGGGCCAACGTCCTGACTTTC. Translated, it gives CSARVHSRANVLTF.